Listed here are 2 T cell receptor beta chains from one sample, sequenced in a study of T-cell reconstitution after alpha-beta-depleted transplantation in children (dated by TCRdb to about 2016). Library preparation employed PCR. TCRdb lists the instrument as Illumina HiSeq 2500. TCR libraries were prepared with molecular barcoding, using unique molecular identifiers to normalize TCRbeta repertoire quantification. TCRdb trimmed public reads at Q25 via fastp, called clones via MiXCR and kept in-frame beta chains. Duplicate CDR3 protein sequences are folded into a single record with the most common DNA and genes. Recorded for this sample are a few hundred thousand distinct CDR3 sequences; 10% of them occurred a single time. The top ten clonotypes cover more than 2% of the sample. The sample here was PBMCs from the stem cell graft donor, taken from the stem cell graft. Receptors were obtained from a human donor who donated a stem cell graft to a child with acute lymphoblastic leukemia.

This clonotype showed up just a few times. The rearrangement links TRBV20-1 to TRBJ1-2; 8 bases align to TRBD1. The CDR3 sequence is 15 residues long. V was clipped by 5 bases and J by 4 bases; unmatched bases: 12. Germline lookup yields CDR1 DFQATT and CDR2 SNEGSKA (reference sequence). The CDR3 region is CSAPRAGQEGYGYTF. The CDR3 DNA reads TGCAGTGCTCCCCGCGCGGGACAGGAGGGCTATGGCTACACCTTC.

The sample holds a few counts of this clonotype. The chain carries TRBV11-2 and TRBJ2-7; TRBD2 matches 11 bases. Germline assignment: CDR1 SGHAT and CDR2 FQNNGV. The CDR3 is made up of 18 amino acids. The V gene end was trimmed by 4 bases and the J gene end by 0 bases; junction bases not matched to a gene: 11. Here the CDR3 DNA reads TGTGCCAGCAGCTCGCCCCGGACTAGCGGGTTTAGCTCCTACGAGCAGTACTTC. Protein product: CASSSPRTSGFSSYEQYF.